This T cell receptor (beta chain) is from a study of blood T cell repertoires in COVID-19. This clone was recorded once. Germline-derived CDR1 and CDR2 are SGHNT and YENEEA. V lost 4 bases to trimming and J lost 0 bases, with 13 bases between them. CDR3 length: 15 residues. Self-reported history from a screening survey and questionnaire set each donor's cohort. Clones were sequenced by immunoSEQ multiplex PCR, and TCRdb holds only the in-frame ones, with some missing. Here the sample spans some 230,000 clones, around 87% being singletons. The sequenced material came from PBMCs or T cells enriched from blood (not recorded which). The chain couples TRBV11-3 to TRBJ2-7, with D perhaps TRBD1 (6 bases). This clonotype was sampled from a woman under 30 in a cohort exposed to, infected with or recovered from COVID-19 (not recorded which). CDR3 nucleotides: TGTGCCAGCAGCTCTCCCGACAGGCGCTCCTACGAGCAGTACTTC. This translates into CASSSPDRRSYEQYF.